Listed below are T cell receptor beta chains from one sample, sequenced in a study of identical twins. TCRdb called the 5' RACE reads again in MiXCR, with one record for every CDR3 protein. Counted here are hundreds of thousands of distinct CDR3 sequences, 5.5% to 6.5% occurring once; the ten biggest clones make up about 2%. The sample was naive T cells sorted from blood. The receptors were sampled from a young man in good health. Each CDR3 is given with its conserved first and last residue. A D gene is named only where the DNA matches it firmly. The size of a clone is reported for some rows only, either as once, few or many, or as a class for expanded clones.

cdr3_nt,cdr3_aa,v_call,d_call,clone_size,j_call
TGTGCCAGCAGCTTAGCGGGTAGTAAGCCCTACGAGCAGTACTTC,CASSLAGSKPYEQYF,TRBV7-9,.,few,TRBJ2-7
TGTGCCAGCAGCTTCTTAAACGGACTGAACAATGAGCAGTTCTTC,CASSFLNGLNNEQFF,TRBV7-9,.,few,TRBJ2-1
TGCAGTGCTAGAGATCTCGGGCCCAATTCCAACTCCTACAATGAGCAGTTCTTC,CSARDLGPNSNSYNEQFF,TRBV20-1,.,many,TRBJ2-1
TGCAGTAACACCGGGGGGCAGACAGGGGTGGAGACCCAGTACTTC,CSNTGGQTGVETQYF,TRBV20-1,.,many,TRBJ2-5
TGTGCCACCCAAGCGGGGGATGAGCAGTTCTTC,CATQAGDEQFF,TRBV15,TRBD2,.,TRBJ2-1
TGCAGTGCTAGAGGATTAAATGAGCAGTTCTTC,CSARGLNEQFF,TRBV20-1,.,many,TRBJ2-1
TGCAGTGCTGGAGGACAGGGGGCAGAGACCCAGTACTTC,CSAGGQGAETQYF,TRBV20-1,TRBD1,many,TRBJ2-5
TGTGCCAGCAGCTTCATTAGCGGGAGGTTCCAACTTACGCGAGAGACCCAGTACTTC,CASSFISGRFQLTRETQYF,TRBV11-1,TRBD2,many,TRBJ2-5
TGCGCCAGCAGCTCTACAGGGCGTCGAGAGACCCAGTACTTC,CASSSTGRRETQYF,TRBV5-1,.,.,TRBJ2-5
TGTGCCAGCAGCCTCAGGACGTGGGGCAATCAGCCCCAGCATTTT,CASSLRTWGNQPQHF,TRBV7-2,.,few,TRBJ1-5
TGTGCCAGCTGGAGCCTGGGCACAGATACGCAGTATTTT,CASWSLGTDTQYF,TRBV27,.,many,TRBJ2-3
TGTGCCAGCATGTCCGTGGGGACCCAGTACTTC,CASMSVGTQYF,TRBV6-5,.,.,TRBJ2-5
TGTGCCAGCAGCTACGGGGGGACAGGGACCGGGGAGCTGTTTTTT,CASSYGGTGTGELFF,TRBV7-9,TRBD1,many,TRBJ2-2
TGTGCCAGCAGCTTAGCGGGACAGGGCTTCTACGAGCAGTACTTC,CASSLAGQGFYEQYF,TRBV7-2,TRBD1,.,TRBJ2-7
TGTGCCAGCAGTTCAGGGCGGCATGAGCAGTTCTTC,CASSSGRHEQFF,TRBV27,.,.,TRBJ2-1
TGCAGCGTTGAAGCGGGGACAGGGGATGACGAAAAACTGTTTTTT,CSVEAGTGDDEKLFF,TRBV29-1,TRBD1,many,TRBJ1-4
TGTGCCAGTAATGGACAGGGGAACAATGAGCAGTTCTTC,CASNGQGNNEQFF,TRBV19,TRBD1,.,TRBJ2-1
TGCAGCGTTGAAGGCCGAAGCTCCTACAATGAGCAGTTCTTC,CSVEGRSSYNEQFF,TRBV29-1,.,many,TRBJ2-1
TGTGCCAGCAGCCAAGCCCCGGGGAATGAGCAGTTCTTC,CASSQAPGNEQFF,TRBV3-1,.,few,TRBJ2-1
TGTGCCAGCTCACCCCCCTCTGAGGAGACCCAGTACTTC,CASSPPSEETQYF,TRBV18,.,.,TRBJ2-5
TGTGCCAGCAGTTTAGACCGGGATACCTACAATGAGCAGTTCTTC,CASSLDRDTYNEQFF,TRBV27,.,many,TRBJ2-1
TGTGCCAGCAGTTTCTCGCAGGGGGCTCTAGATGATCAGCCCCAGCATTTT,CASSFSQGALDDQPQHF,TRBV12-3/TRBV12-4,TRBD1,.,TRBJ1-5
TGCAGCGTTGAAGGCTGGCGGACAGGCAGCATTCAGTACTTC,CSVEGWRTGSIQYF,TRBV29-1,TRBD1,many,TRBJ2-4
TGTGCCAGCTCAGGTCCTTATGAGCAGTTCTTC,CASSGPYEQFF,TRBV18,.,.,TRBJ2-1
TGCGCCAGCAGCTTGGGGTCTCGGGACAACCAGTACTTC,CASSLGSRDNQYF,TRBV5-1,.,.,TRBJ2-5
TGTGCCAGCAGTTTTCCTAGAGATACTCCAGATACGCAGTATTTT,CASSFPRDTPDTQYF,TRBV28,.,few,TRBJ2-3
TGTGCCAGCAGTCCCGGACGGGAGGCTGGAAACACCATATATTTT,CASSPGREAGNTIYF,TRBV5-6,.,.,TRBJ1-3
TGCGCCAGCAGGCAACTGAACACTGAAGCTTTCTTT,CASRQLNTEAFF,TRBV5-1,.,.,TRBJ1-1
TGTGCCAGCAGGTCGGCCGTTGGACAGGGAGACAATGAGCAGTTCTTC,CASRSAVGQGDNEQFF,TRBV11-1,TRBD1,many,TRBJ2-1
TGCGCCAGCAGCCCACTAGGGGACAATGAGCAGTTCTTC,CASSPLGDNEQFF,TRBV4-1,.,many,TRBJ2-1
TGCAGTGCTAGAGATCGGTTCAGCGGGAGGGGCACAGATACGCAGTATTTT,CSARDRFSGRGTDTQYF,TRBV20-1,TRBD2,few,TRBJ2-3
TGTGCCAGCAGTTTAGTTCGTGGGCGCGCCTACGAGCAGTACTTC,CASSLVRGRAYEQYF,TRBV28,.,.,TRBJ2-7
TGCAGCGCCAAGGCCAGCTATGGCTACACCTTC,CSAKASYGYTF,TRBV29-1,.,.,TRBJ1-2
TGTGCCAGCAGTTTAACCTCGGGGGAGGGTCAGCCCCAGCATTTT,CASSLTSGEGQPQHF,TRBV12-3/TRBV12-4,.,many,TRBJ1-5
TGTGCCACCAGCATTGGCGGGAGAGGGTACAATGAGCAGTTCTTC,CATSIGGRGYNEQFF,TRBV15,TRBD2,many,TRBJ2-1
TGCGCCAGCAGCCAGACTAGGAGCCTCACAGATACGCAGTATTTT,CASSQTRSLTDTQYF,TRBV5-1,.,many,TRBJ2-3
TGTGCCAGCAGTTTTCCACAACAGGGGACGGGTATGAATGAGCAGTTCTTC,CASSFPQQGTGMNEQFF,TRBV28,TRBD1,.,TRBJ2-1